One sample yielded the 15 T cell receptor beta chains listed below, sequenced in a study of type 1 regulatory T cells. TCRdb re-called the reads with MiXCR, one entry per CDR3 protein. This table has some 15,000 distinct CDR3 sequences, roughly an eighth appearing once. These receptors' antigens are unknown. Sequenced: cultured T cells, either the whole culture or a sorted T cell fraction (not recorded which). These receptors all stem from a human donor in good health.

Ten or more counts support this clonotype. The V gene is TRBV5-1, the J gene TRBJ2-1; D gene unclear. The CDR3 has 12 residues. V shed 0 bases and J shed 13 bases, with 11 bases lying between them. The germline CDR1 and CDR2 sequences are SGHRS and YFSETQ. The CDR3: CASSLASRPQFF. In DNA form, the CDR3 reads TGCGCCAGCAGCTTGGCCTCTCGTCCCCAGTTCTTC.

At least ten counts were recorded for this clonotype. The V and J genes are TRBV19 and TRBJ2-1, with unresolved D. The germline gives CDR1 LNHDA, CDR2 SQIVND (reference sequence). The ends were cut back, 4 bases at V and 3 bases at J, with 7 bases in the middle. There are 13 residues in the CDR3. The CDR3 region has the DNA TGTGCCAGTAGTAAGAACTTCTACAATGAGCAGTTCTTC. Amino acids: CASSKNFYNEQFF.

The chain is built from TRBV7-2 and TRBJ2-1, with 7 positions matching TRBD2. This CDR3 has 14 amino acids. V lost 7 bases, J lost 9 bases, and 12 bases stayed unmatched. Germline CDR1 is SGHTA and CDR2 is FQGNSA. The CDR3 DNA reads as TGTGCCAGCACCTCGTTAGCGGGTAGATCTGAGCAGTTCTTC. This codes for CASTSLAGRSEQFF.

Notes on this clonotype: A read error is possible here, since a much larger clone lies one base away. The CDR3 bases are TGCGCCAGCAGTGGCGGAAACCAAGAGACCCAGTACTTC. It translates to CASSGGNQETQYF. The V call is TRBV5-1, the J call TRBJ2-5, with D uncertain. This CDR3 is built from 13 residues. Trimming pared 5 bases from V and 0 bases from J, leaving 8 bases between. Germline V gives CDR1 SGHRS, CDR2 YFSETQ.

This clonotype was recorded at least ten times. V usage is TRBV20-1 and J usage is TRBJ1-1; D remains ambiguous. CDR3 length equals 15 residues. In germline, CDR1 is DFQATT, CDR2 SNEGSKA (reference sequence). Trimming stripped 6 bases from V and 1 base from J, with 18 bases between. The CDR3 protein is CSARTPGSRNTEAFF. As DNA, the CDR3 is TGCAGTGCCAGAACCCCGGGATCCCGGAACACTGAAGCTTTCTTT.

This clonotype has a count of ten or more. V and J are TRBV5-1 and TRBJ2-3, with TRBD2 matching 9 bases. Germline V gene lookup returns CDR1 SGHRS and CDR2 YFSETQ. The CDR3 runs to 16 residues. After removal of 3 bases from V and 4 bases from J, the junction contained 9 bases not matched to a gene. This chain's CDR3 is CASSSLAGASADTQYF. The CDR3 region has the DNA TGCGCCAGCAGCTCTTTAGCGGGAGCAAGTGCAGATACGCAGTATTTT. Full variable domain (rest looked up from reference TRBV5-1 and TRBJ2-3): KAGVTQTPRYLIKTRGQQVTLSCSPISGHRSVSWYQQTPGQGLQFLFEYFSETQRNKGNFPGRFSGRQFSNSRSEMNVSTLELGDSALYLCASSSLAGASADTQYFGPGTRLTVL.

This clonotype is categorized as medium-sized. The DNA of the CDR3 is TGCGCCAGCAGCTTGGAAGACGGCACAGATACGCAGTATTTT. Its protein is CASSLEDGTDTQYF. The gene calls are TRBV5-1 and TRBJ2-3; D remains ambiguous. Germline V CDR1 and CDR2: SGHRS, YFSETQ. This CDR3 region has 14 residues. Trimming cost V 0 bases and J 1 base, with 6 bases left between them.

This clonotype was counted at least ten times. CDR3 DNA: TGTGCTAGTGGTTTGGTACTGGAAGGGGCGGGAGAGCAGTTCTTC. This encodes CASGLVLEGAGEQFF. The chain is built from TRBV12-5 and TRBJ2-1; D possibly corresponds to TRBD2 (6 bases). Germline assignment: CDR1 LGHNT and CDR2 FRNRAP. The CDR3 is 15 residues long. With 0 bases removed from V and 10 bases from J, the gap between germline ends came to 16 bases.

The rearrangement links TRBV3-1 to TRBJ1-2; 7 positions agree with TRBD1. CDR3 length: 15 residues. Germline V gene lookup returns CDR1 LGHDT and CDR2 YNNKEL (reference sequence). V was pared by 4 bases and J by 4 bases, with 9 bases of the junction left unmatched. The CDR3 coding sequence is TGTGCCAGCAGCCTTACAGGGGCCGGCGGCTATGGCTACACCTTC. It translates to CASSLTGAGGYGYTF.

Points on this clonotype: A read error is possible here, since a much larger clone lies one base away. The J gene is TRBJ2-3, the V gene TRBV9; 10 bases agree with TRBD2. Losses at the gene ends were 0 bases for V and 5 bases for J; bases not matched to a gene: 6. Germline values: CDR1 SGDLS, CDR2 YYNGEE. The CDR3 length is 16 residues. The CDR3, as DNA: TGTGCCAGCAGCGTAGGAACTAGCGGGACCAAAGATACGCAGTATTTT. This translates into CASSVGTSGTKDTQYF.

This clonotype qualifies as medium-sized (0.01 to 0.1%). V and J are TRBV12-3 or TRBV12-4 and TRBJ2-2; D unclear. V was clipped by 5 bases and J by 3 bases, with 13 bases between them. The CDR3 runs to 15 residues. In DNA form, the CDR3 reads TGTGCCAGCAGTCCCAGGAACACGTACACCGGGGAGCTGTTTTTT. It yields the protein CASSPRNTYTGELFF.

This clonotype was found many times. This chain connects TRBV5-1 to TRBJ1-1, with D possibly being TRBD1 (5 bases). Germline V lookup: CDR1 SGHRS, CDR2 YFSETQ. V was trimmed by 4 bases and J by 1 base, leaving 8 bases between them. This CDR3 has 13 amino acids. The CDR3 here is CASSGHPNTEAFF. CDR3 sequence (DNA): TGCGCCAGCAGCGGACACCCGAACACTGAAGCTTTCTTT.

At least ten counts were recorded for this clonotype. This chain joins TRBV20-1 and TRBJ1-1; 9 bases fit TRBD1. Per germline, CDR1 DFQATT and CDR2 SNEGSKA (reference sequence). CDR3 length: 13 amino acids. J lost 2 bases, V lost 6 bases, and 4 bases had no gene match. DNA for the CDR3: TGCAGTGCCGAGGGACAGGGAAACACTGAAGCTTTCTTT. The encoded protein is CSAEGQGNTEAFF.

The chain combines TRBV5-4 with TRBJ1-2, with D possibly TRBD1 on 5 matching bases. The germline V gene encodes CDR1 SGHNT and CDR2 YYREEE (reference sequence). This CDR3 is built from 14 residues. V lost 4 bases to trimming and J lost 6 bases, with 16 bases between them. The CDR3 here is CASSHRGGEHGYTF. The CDR3 nucleotides are TGTGCCAGCAGCCATCGGGGGGGGGAGCATGGCTACACCTTC.

This clonotype was observed many times. The rearrangement joins TRBV5-1 to TRBJ2-1, with D perhaps matching TRBD2 (6 bases). Germline V gene data show CDR1 as SGHRS and CDR2 as YFSETQ. V was trimmed by 4 bases and J by 1 base, leaving 15 bases between them. This CDR3 has 16 amino acids. In DNA, the CDR3 is TGCGCCAGCAGCCCACAATACGGGGGTTCCTACAATGAGCAGTTCTTC. It codes for CASSPQYGGSYNEQFF.